This T cell receptor beta chain was sequenced in a study of CD8+CD57+ T cells in acquired aplastic anemia. Study-level information: Each DNA sample taken from sorted CD4+ and CD8+ cells came to roughly 3.5 ug on average. Study-level points and caveats: Found in both controls and patients were approximately 29 CD8+ CDR3 sequences.

On this clonotype: Its specificity is not known.

Genomic DNA served as template for TCR beta VDJ and CDR3 profiling. TCRdb reprocessed the reads with MiXCR, giving one entry per CDR3 protein. The sample includes a few hundred thousand distinct CDR3 sequences, over 60% of them seen just once. CDR3 length equals 14 residues. The germline V gene has CDR1 DFQATT and CDR2 SNEGSKA (reference sequence). Trimming stripped 0 bases from V and 8 bases from J, with 16 bases between. This sequence joins TRBV20-1 and TRBJ1-2; tentatively, D is TRBD1 (6 bases). Sequenced sample: sorted CD4+, CD8+, or CD8+CD57+ T cells (not recorded which) from PBMCs. The TCR was taken from a human donor in good health. The CDR3 reads CSARDRWGAGGYTF. DNA of the CDR3: TGCAGTGCTAGAGATCGATGGGGGGCGGGCGGCTACACCTTC.